Below are 3 T cell receptor beta chains sequenced from a single sample in a study of post-analysis software for immune sequencing data. Findings of the study overall: Four or five TRBV segments, TRBV5-6, TRBV5-1 and TRBV20-1 among them, were found more frequent in patients than controls.

The TCR beta cDNA libraries carried unique molecular identifiers. Each CDR3 protein is one row after TCRdb ran MiXCR on the PCR reads. The sample records fewer than 850,000 distinct CDR3 sequences, around 27% being singletons. Which antigens these TCRs recognize remains unknown. The sample was blood. These receptors were collected from a girl under 18 with multiple sclerosis.

This chain uses TRBV12-3 or TRBV12-4 with TRBJ2-5; D gene ambiguous. The V and J ends lost 6 bases and 1 base respectively, with 9 bases between them. This CDR3 is 13 amino acids long. DNA for the CDR3: TGTGCCAGCAGCCACCAGGTCCAAGAGACCCAGTACTTC. It translates to CASSHQVQETQYF.

The rearrangement uses TRBV20-1 and TRBJ2-1; the D call may be TRBD1 or TRBD2 (5 bases each). In germline, CDR1 is DFQATT, CDR2 SNEGSKA (reference sequence). V was pared by 5 bases and J by 2 bases, with 13 bases between. CDR3 length equals 14 residues. This chain's CDR3 is CSAPGTVPYNEQFF. The CDR3 DNA reads as TGCAGTGCTCCCGGGACCGTACCCTACAATGAGCAGTTCTTC.

In this sample, this clonotype turned up many times. V gene TRBV18 combines with J gene TRBJ2-5; D is ambiguous. CDR3 length: 12 amino acids. Germline V CDR1 and CDR2: KGHSH, LQKENI. Trimming pared 1 base from V and 1 base from J, leaving 1 base between. The DNA for the CDR3 is TGTGCCAGCTCACCACGCCAAGAGACCCAGTACTTC. Translation: CASSPRQETQYF.